A selection of T cell receptor beta chains follows, all from one sample in a study of CD8 T cells in Susac syndrome. TCRdb reanalysed the immunoSEQ multiplex PCR reads using MiXCR and keeps one entry per CDR3 protein. The repertoire consists of around 150,000 distinct CDR3 sequences, with around 95% occurring once and the leading ten covering more than 0.075%. Sequencing used CD4+ T cells from PBMCs. These receptors originate from a human donor with Susac syndrome. CDR3s include the opening cysteine and the closing phenylalanine or tryptophan. A D gene is named only where the DNA matches it firmly. Clone size, where shown, is once, few, many, or a class for clones that have expanded.

16	NA	TRBJ2-5	TRBV2	NA	TGTGCCAGCAGTGAAAGTGCGGGCAGGGTGAGAAAGACCCAGTACTTC	CASSESAGRVRKTQYF
13	NA	TRBJ2-7	TRBV19	NA	TGTGCCAGTAGTATATCGAGGGACTACGAGCAGTACTTC	CASSISRDYEQYF
14	NA	TRBJ2-7	TRBV3-1	NA	TGTGCCAGCAGCCAATTTGGACCCCCAGACGAGCAGTACTTC	CASSQFGPPDEQYF
14	NA	TRBJ2-5	TRBV20-1	TRBD2	TGCAGTGCTAGTTGGCTAGCGGGAGAAGAGACCCAGTACTTC	CSASWLAGEETQYF
13	few	TRBJ2-7	TRBV3-1	NA	TGTGCCAGCAGCCAAGCGGACAGAGGCGAGCAGTACTTC	CASSQADRGEQYF
15	NA	TRBJ2-2	TRBV11-2	NA	TGTGCCAGCAGCTCCCCCACCCAGAACACCGGGGAGCTGTTTTTT	CASSSPTQNTGELFF
15	once	TRBJ2-1	TRBV4-1	TRBD2	TGCGCCAGCAGCCAAGGGCTAGCGGGATATGATGAGCAGTTCTTC	CASSQGLAGYDEQFF
16	NA	TRBJ2-7	TRBV23-1	NA	TGCGCCAGCAGTCCACTGTCAGGGGATAGCTCCTACGAGCAGTACTTC	CASSPLSGDSSYEQYF
11	NA	TRBJ1-1	TRBV7-9	NA	TGTGCCAGCAGCAAGAACACTGAAGCTTTCTTT	CASSKNTEAFF
13	once	TRBJ1-2	TRBV7-9	NA	TGTGCCAGCAGCTCTACAGAATACTATGGCTACACCTTC	CASSSTEYYGYTF
12	NA	TRBJ2-5	TRBV20-1	TRBD1	TGCAGTGCGCCGACAGGGTCCGAGACCCAGTACTTC	CSAPTGSETQYF
15	NA	TRBJ2-7	TRBV7-8	NA	TGTGCCAGCAGCTTTCGACTAGTCAGCTCCTACGAGCAGTACTTC	CASSFRLVSSYEQYF
17	NA	TRBJ2-1	TRBV5-1	TRBD2	TGCGCCAGCAGCCCCGGACTAGCGGTCTTCACCTACAATGAGCAGTTCTTC	CASSPGLAVFTYNEQFF
14	NA	TRBJ2-5	TRBV18	NA	TGTGCCAGCTCACCGGATGTAGACTCTGCGACCCAGTACTTC	CASSPDVDSATQYF
14	NA	TRBJ1-1	TRBV19	TRBD1	TGTGCCAGTAGGGGACAGGGGGGTTCCACTGAAGCTTTCTTT	CASRGQGGSTEAFF
16	NA	TRBJ2-7	TRBV4-1	NA	TGCGCCAGCAGCCAAGTTGGGGTAAGCATCTCCTACGAGCAGTACTTC	CASSQVGVSISYEQYF
16	NA	TRBJ2-1	TRBV4-1	TRBD2	TGCGCCAGCAGCCAAGGTTCACTAGCGGTCGGCAATGAGCAGTTCTTC	CASSQGSLAVGNEQFF
15	NA	TRBJ2-3	TRBV9	TRBD1	TGTGCCAGCAGCGCCCAGACAGGGGTGGGTTGGACGCAGTATTTT	CASSAQTGVGWTQYF
14	NA	TRBJ2-2	TRBV5-1	TRBD1	TGCGCCAGCAGCGTGGACAGGATCACCGGGGAGCTGTTTTTT	CASSVDRITGELFF
14	NA	TRBJ2-5	TRBV5-6	NA	TGTGCCAGCAGCTTGGTTGCCACCCAAGAGACCCAGTACTTC	CASSLVATQETQYF
14	NA	TRBJ2-2	TRBV29-1	TRBD1	TGCAGCGTTGGAGGGACAGGGAGTCCCGGGGAGCTGTTTTTT	CSVGGTGSPGELFF
14	NA	TRBJ1-2	TRBV25-1	NA	TGTGCCAGCAGTGAACCCGACAGATCAGATGGCTACACCTTC	CASSEPDRSDGYTF
14	NA	TRBJ1-2	TRBV11-1	TRBD1	TGTGCCAGCAGTCCTCGACAGGGAGTCAATGGCTACACCTTC	CASSPRQGVNGYTF
15	NA	TRBJ1-2	TRBV24-1	NA	TGTGCCACCAGTGATGACAGTTCCGCTAACTATGGCTACACCTTC	CATSDDSSANYGYTF
13	NA	TRBJ1-6	TRBV14	NA	TGTGCCAGCAGCCAAGTGGGTAATTCACCCCTCCACTTT	CASSQVGNSPLHF
18	NA	TRBJ1-2	TRBV14	NA	TGTGCCAGCAGCCAAGACGTGGGGTTCTGGGGGACCAACTATGGCTACACCTTC	CASSQDVGFWGTNYGYTF
14	NA	TRBJ1-2	TRBV6-1	NA	TGTGCCAGCAGTGAAGTTATGCAGGCCTATGGCTACACCTTC	CASSEVMQAYGYTF